The 2 T cell receptor beta chains below were found in one sample sequenced in a study of T cells in Graves' hyperthyroidism and ophthalmopathy. There were TCR beta CDR3 regions amplified from RNA transcripts. A set of HTBI primers served as the primers for a first-round RT-PCR of the TCR CDR3. TCRdb re-derived calls from the multiplex PCR reads in MiXCR, one entry per CDR3 protein. The table records around 290,000 distinct CDR3 sequences, about an eighth of them present only once. The material sequenced was blood. The receptors come from a young woman with Graves' hyperthyroidism that later progressed to Graves' ophthalmopathy.

This clonotype has at least ten counts. CDR3 in amino acids: CSADGPRGAEAFF. CDR3 in DNA: TGCAGTGCTGACGGACCTCGTGGGGCTGAAGCTTTCTTT. This rearrangement joins TRBV20-1 to TRBJ1-1; D is undetermined. Germline CDR1 DFQATT, CDR2 SNEGSKA (reference sequence). The CDR3 is made up of 13 amino acids. V was pared by 5 bases and J by 6 bases, with 16 bases between.

This clonotype was counted at least ten times. This chain connects TRBV12-3 or TRBV12-4 to TRBJ2-7, with D perhaps TRBD1 (5 bases). The V end lost 3 bases, the J end lost 0 bases, and 9 bases lay between the germline ends. The CDR3 covers 14 residues. The CDR3 reads CASSLGLDSYEQYF. In DNA form, the CDR3 reads TGTGCCAGCAGTTTGGGGCTGGACTCCTACGAGCAGTACTTC.